What follows are 6 T cell receptor beta chains derived from one specimen sequenced in a study of T cells in tumors after PD-1 blockade. Data came from immunoSEQ multiplex PCR; TCRdb stores just in-frame clones and leaves some out. The table includes approximately 60,000 clones, roughly 70% detected once. Sample: PBMCs, taken after anti-PD-1 treatment. Receptors were obtained from a human donor with basal cell carcinoma.

In DNA form, the CDR3 reads TGCGCCAGCAGCGTTAGCGGGGCAAGCACAGATACGCAGTATTTT. As protein: CASSVSGASTDTQYF. This chain links TRBV5-1 with TRBJ2-3, with 8 positions matching TRBD2. Germline CDR1 SGHRS, CDR2 YFSETQ. This CDR3 is built from 15 residues. V was clipped by 4 bases and J by 0 bases; unmatched bases: 4.

V usage is TRBV7-8 and J usage is TRBJ2-2; no clear D. Germline CDR1 and CDR2: SGHVS and FQNEAQ. The V and J ends lost 2 bases and 6 bases respectively, with 16 bases between them. This CDR3 has 16 amino acids. CDR3 region: CASSLHRTATPGELFF. The CDR3 DNA is TGTGCCAGCAGCTTACATCGGACGGCTACGCCCGGGGAGCTGTTTTTT.

This clone was recorded once. The V and J genes are TRBV12-5 and TRBJ2-1, with 8 bases that match TRBD2. The length of the CDR3 is 15 residues. The junction had 3 bases not matched to a gene; V was cut back by 5 bases and J by 0 bases. Germline CDR1 reads LGHNT; CDR2 reads FRNRAP. The CDR3 DNA follows: TGTGCTAGTGGTATAGCGGGGACCTCCTACAATGAGCAGTTCTTC. Translated, it gives CASGIAGTSYNEQFF.

This clone was observed a handful of times. J is TRBJ1-1 and V is TRBV7-9; D unclear. CDR1 is SEHNR and CDR2 is FQNEAQ in the germline V gene (reference sequence). Trimming took 5 bases from V and 3 from J, leaving 7 bases between them. This CDR3 contains 12 residues. In DNA, the CDR3 is TGTGCCAGCAGCCGCCTGGACACTGAAGCTTTCTTT. Its protein product is CASSRLDTEAFF. The complete variable domain, with remaining parts taken from reference TRBV7-9 and TRBJ1-1, reads DTGVSQNPRHKITKRGQNVTFRCDPISEHNRLYWYRQTLGQGPEFLTYFQNEAQLEKSRLLSDRFSAERPKGSFSTLEIQRTEQGDSAMYLCASSRLDTEAFFGQGTRLTVV.

The gene calls are TRBV13 and TRBJ1-2, with TRBD1 matching over 12 bases. Germline values: CDR1 PRHDT, CDR2 FYEKMQ (reference sequence). The CDR3 consists of 14 residues. V was pared by 4 bases and J by 8 bases, with 5 bases of the junction left unmatched. CDR3 coding DNA: TGTGCCAGCAGCTCGGGACAGGGGGCTGGGGGCTACACCTTC. This sequence encodes CASSSGQGAGGYTF.

V and J are TRBV6-2 or TRBV6-3 and TRBJ2-1; unclear D gene. V lost 4 bases, J lost 5 bases, and 3 bases lay in between. CDR1 is MNHEY and CDR2 is SVGEGT in the germline V gene. The CDR3 loop spans 11 amino acids. The CDR3 region has the DNA TGTGCCAGCAGTTTCGACAATGAGCAGTTCTTC. This translates into CASSFDNEQFF.